Listed below are T cell receptor beta chains from one sample, sequenced in a study of cytomegalovirus exposure and HLA in healthy donors. Clones were read by immunoSEQ multiplex PCR, and TCRdb kept only the in-frame ones, dropping some. The sample consists of around 150,000 clones, about two thirds of them appearing once. The sequencing input was PBMCs. These receptors were obtained from a man aged 30-40 years in good health and CMV-seropositive. Both conserved end residues are part of each CDR3. Rows give clone size only sometimes, using once, few, many, or a class for an expanded clone.

clone_size j_call v_call cdr3_aa
- TRBJ2-7 TRBV28 CASNRGGPSYEQYF
- TRBJ2-3 TRBV6-5 CASSSWTSTDTQYF
- TRBJ2-7 TRBV27 CASSRSTGRITYEQYF
few TRBJ1-5 TRBV6-6 CASRTEYSNQPQHF
once TRBJ2-5 TRBV15 CATSRVGQGVVTQYF
- TRBJ2-2 TRBV19 CASSIAGGAFTGELFF
once TRBJ2-2 TRBV6-6 CASSHEASGSGELFF
- TRBJ1-4 TRBV15 CATSRDRTGAEKLFF
- TRBJ1-5 TRBV6-1 CASSPVAGIEPQHF
- TRBJ1-5 TRBV6-1 CASSKGQGVPQPQHF
- TRBJ1-4 TRBV19 CAIQGDNEKLFF
- TRBJ2-7 TRBV27 CASSLGTSRNEQYF
- TRBJ2-2 TRBV7-6 CASSLGQGSTGELFF
- TRBJ2-6 TRBV13 CASSRYLSSGANVLTF
- TRBJ1-5 TRBV4-2 CASSQGRNQPQHF
- TRBJ1-2 TRBV5-1 CASSDPRDINYGYTF
- TRBJ2-1 TRBV9 CASSARGTSGSNEQFF
- TRBJ2-7 TRBV2 CASRDFTYEQYF
few TRBJ2-3 TRBV19 CASSPGRPQGNADTQYF
- TRBJ2-7 TRBV10-1 CASSDHSYEQYF
- TRBJ2-4 TRBV12-5 CASGFGDIQYF